Below are 4 T cell receptor beta chains sequenced from a single sample in a study of T cells after somatic rescue of genetic block (dated by TCRdb to the early 2020s). The protocol used for the library was the immunoSEQ multiplex PCR assay. As stored in TCRdb, this immuneACCESS dataset retains in-frame rearrangements with V and J assigned. A fraction of the clones does not appear; measured against another copy, unresolved V genes explain less than half of the discrepancy, and the remainder lacks a known reason. The sample records some 14,000 clones, around 72% of which are singletons. Less than 25% of the sample is in the top ten clones. Sequenced material: peripheral blood mononuclear cells (PBMCs). The receptors here all came from a boy aged 10-17 years.

V gene TRBV2 combines with J gene TRBJ2-7; 11 bases fit TRBD2. The CDR3 extends over 14 amino acids. Germline V lookup: CDR1 SNHLY, CDR2 FYNNEI. V was pared by 8 bases and J by 4 bases, with 7 bases of the junction left unmatched. CDR3 nucleotides: TGTGCCAGCGGTTTAGCGGGAGGGAGTTACGAGCAGTACTTC. Translation: CASGLAGGSYEQYF. The whole variable domain, filled in from reference TRBV2 and TRBJ2-7, reads EPEVTQTPSHQVTQMGQEVILRCVPISNHLYFYWYRQILGQKVEFLVSFYNNEISEKSEIFDDQFSVERPDGSNFTLKIRSTKLEDSAMYFCASGLAGGSYEQYFGPGTRLTVT.

The chain is built from TRBV25-1 and TRBJ2-3; the match to TRBD1 covers 10 bases. The CDR3 covers 16 residues. V trimming: 3 bases; J trimming: 5 bases; junction bases outside the gene matches: 8. Germline lookup yields CDR1 MGHDK and CDR2 SYGVNS. CDR3 sequence: CASSDPIRDRGDTQYF. The CDR3, as DNA: TGTGCCAGCAGTGATCCTATCCGGGACAGGGGAGATACGCAGTATTTT.

V and J are TRBV5-1 and TRBJ1-4, with TRBD1 matching 11 bases. This CDR3 spans 16 amino acids. In germline, CDR1 is SGHRS, CDR2 YFSETQ. The ends lost 4 bases at V and 0 bases at J; junction bases unmatched: 2. CDR3 DNA: TGCGCCAGCAGCCCGGGACAGGGGGCAACTAATGAAAAACTGTTTTTT. Translated: CASSPGQGATNEKLFF.

This clone qualifies as medium-sized. The chain uses TRBV25-1 and TRBJ2-2; TRBD2 matches at 9 bases. This CDR3 has 17 residues. Losses at the gene ends were 2 bases for V and 1 base for J; bases not matched to a gene: 5. The germline CDR1 and CDR2 sequences are MGHDK and SYGVNS. The CDR3 region is CASSESLAGMNTGELFF. The CDR3 DNA follows: TGTGCCAGCAGTGAAAGTCTAGCGGGGATGAACACCGGGGAGCTGTTTTTT. The full variable domain, its missing parts supplied by reference TRBV25-1 and TRBJ2-2, is EADIYQTPRYLVIGTGKKITLECSQTMGHDKMYWYQQDPGMELHLIHYSYGVNSTEKGDLSSESTVSRIRTEHFPLTLESARPSHTSQYLCASSESLAGMNTGELFFGEGSRLTVL.